These 2 T cell receptor beta chains came from one sample sequenced in a study of cytomegalovirus exposure and HLA in healthy donors listed by TCRdb under 2017. Libraries were constructed by the immunoSEQ multiplex PCR assay. A mixture of 60 forward primers for TCR Vbeta segments and 13 reverse primers for TCR Jbeta segments was used in the multiplex PCR. Entries here come from immuneACCESS through TCRdb and include only in-frame sequences with V and J called. Some clones fail to appear in such tables; in the studies checked, an unresolved V gene covers under half of the shortfall, and the cause of the remainder is unknown. This sample has about 190,000 clones in its table, and about 77% of those were observed once. The ten largest clonotypes hold approximately 6% of the sample. Sequencing was performed on PBMCs. These receptors all come from a woman aged 25 to 45 in good health and CMV-seropositive.

The rearrangement uses TRBV7-6 and TRBJ2-2; 12 nucleotides match TRBD2. The CDR3 totals 16 residues. J lost 9 bases, V lost 3 bases, and 8 bases had no gene match. Germline values: CDR1 SGHVS, CDR2 FNYEAQ. The CDR3 is CASSFGLAGTSRELFF. The CDR3 coding sequence is TGTGCCAGCAGCTTCGGACTAGCGGGAACCTCCCGGGAGCTGTTTTTT.

J is TRBJ2-1 and V is TRBV11-1; a weak D match, TRBD2 (5 bases). V was pared by 5 bases and J by 3 bases, with 11 bases between. The CDR3 runs to 14 residues. The V gene's germline CDR1 is SGHAT and CDR2 FQDESV (reference sequence). CDR3 sequence (DNA): TGTGCCAGCAGCCCCCCCGGACTCTACAATGAGCAGTTCTTC. It translates to CASSPPGLYNEQFF.